The 18 T cell receptor beta chains below all came from one sample that was sequenced in a study of T cells after posttransplantation cyclophosphamide. Busulfan-fludarabine conditioning, marrow transplant, and cyclophosphamide on days +3 and +4 were administered. Profiled with immunoSEQ multiplex PCR; TCRdb holds only in-frame clones, not every one. The sample lists some 45,000 clones, less than 95% occurring once. Sequencing used PBMCs, obtained roughly 60 days after allogeneic stem cell transplant with posttransplant cyclophosphamide. The source of these receptors is a male patient aged 60-69 years who received an allogeneic stem cell transplant from a related donor and was CMV-positive. Part of the T cell pool may stem from the graft donor.

This chain links TRBV5-1 with TRBJ2-5; TRBD2 aligns across 7 bases. Germline assignment: CDR1 SGHRS and CDR2 YFSETQ. The CDR3 spans 17 residues. After removal of 2 bases from V and 5 bases from J, the junction contained 15 bases not matched to a gene. CDR3 amino acids: CASSFFGGGDMGETQYF. The CDR3 DNA follows: TGCGCCAGCAGCTTCTTTGGCGGGGGAGATATGGGGGAGACCCAGTACTTC.

The V and J genes are TRBV7-9 and TRBJ2-7; 8 nucleotides agree with TRBD1. The junction had 7 bases not matched to a gene; V was cut back by 4 bases and J by 5 bases. CDR3 length: 14 residues. Germline V gene data show CDR1 as SEHNR and CDR2 as FQNEAQ (reference sequence). This CDR3 reads CASSSDRVIDEQYV. Here the CDR3 DNA reads TGTGCCAGCAGCTCGGACAGGGTTATCGACGAGCAGTACGTC.

This clone occurred a few times. The V and J genes are TRBV30 and TRBJ1-5, with unresolved D. The ends were cut back, 2 bases at V and 0 bases at J, with 14 bases in the middle. The CDR3 consists of 16 residues. Germline loops: CDR1 GTSNPN, CDR2 SVGIG (reference sequence). The CDR3 DNA follows: TGTGCCTGGAGTTTCGGTCAAATGAGTAGCAATCAGCCCCAGCATTTT. This translates into CAWSFGQMSSNQPQHF.

Only one count was recorded for this clone. The CDR3 reads CASSKTGGAIVLGQAFF. The CDR3 coding sequence is TGTGCCAGCAGCAAAACAGGGGGCGCCATCGTCTTGGGCCAAGCTTTCTTT. J is TRBJ1-1 and V is TRBV4-2; 9 bases fit TRBD1. The CDR3 is 17 residues long. Germline-derived CDR1 and CDR2 are LGHNA and YNFKEQ. J gave up 9 bases and V 5 bases, and 19 bases lay outside the gene matches.

The J gene is TRBJ1-1, the V gene TRBV27; D is uncertain. CDR1 is MNHEY and CDR2 is SMNVEV in the germline V gene (reference sequence). The CDR3 has 14 residues. V lost 0 bases, J lost 2 bases, and 7 bases lay in between. CDR3 DNA: TGTGCCAGCAGTTTATCGTTAGTTAACACTGAAGCTTTCTTT. Translated, it gives CASSLSLVNTEAFF.

The chain combines TRBV19 with TRBJ1-5, with D possibly TRBD1 on 6 matching bases. The CDR3 has 15 amino acids. CDR1 and CDR2 (germline): LNHDA, SQIVND (reference sequence). V was cut by 2 bases and J by 5 bases, with 13 bases left in between. The CDR3 DNA reads TGTGCCAGTAGTATACTCAGGGGTGTGGATCAGCCCCAGCATTTT. It specifies CASSILRGVDQPQHF.

The rearrangement links TRBV11-2 to TRBJ2-5, with D possibly matching TRBD2 (6 bases). V lost 1 base and J lost 1, with 13 bases in between. Germline V gene sequence: CDR1 SGHAT, CDR2 FQNNGV. CDR3 length: 16 residues. CDR3 amino acids: CASSLAPGLAQETQYF. The CDR3 nucleotides are TGTGCCAGCAGCTTAGCCCCGGGACTCGCCCAAGAGACCCAGTACTTC.

This clone was found a few times. The chain carries TRBV6-1 and TRBJ2-2; 9 bases agree with TRBD1. The CDR3 runs to 14 residues. Unmatched junction bases numbered 6, after V lost 7 bases and J lost 6 bases. Germline V gene lookup returns CDR1 MNHNS and CDR2 SASEGT. The CDR3 bases are TGTGCCAGCACCCAGGGACAGGGATCCGGGGAGCTGTTTTTT. Amino acid sequence: CASTQGQGSGELFF.

The CDR3 loop is CASSPGGGLPGNTIYF. For the CDR3, the DNA is TGTGCCAGCAGCCCCGGCGGAGGGCTACCCGGAAACACCATATATTTT. This sequence joins TRBV9 and TRBJ1-3; unclear D gene. From germline, CDR1 is SGDLS and CDR2 YYNGEE. This CDR3 region has 16 residues. The ends were cut back, 4 bases at V and 4 bases at J, with 18 bases in the middle.

This clone was observed a single time. The V call is TRBV5-1, the J call TRBJ1-6; D is undetermined. Per the germline V gene, CDR1 is SGHRS and CDR2 is YFSETQ. V was pared by 4 bases and J by 2 bases, with 10 bases between. This CDR3 has 15 residues. The CDR3 reads CASSVASPYNSPLHF. The DNA of the CDR3 is TGCGCCAGCAGCGTCGCAAGCCCCTATAATTCACCCCTCCACTTT.

The chain has TRBV29-1 and TRBJ1-4; D is perhaps TRBD1 (5 bases). CDR3 size: 13 residues. Germline V lookup: CDR1 SQVTM, CDR2 ANQGSEA. V dropped 6 bases and J dropped 6 bases, with 14 bases sitting between them. The CDR3 region has the DNA TGCAGCGTAGCGCAGGACATGGATGAAAAACTGTTTTTT. The encoded protein is CSVAQDMDEKLFF.

The chain combines TRBV4-1 with TRBJ1-3, with D perhaps matching TRBD1 (6 bases). Between the trimmed V and J ends, which lost 4 bases and 0 bases, there was a span of 16 bases. This CDR3 comprises 17 residues. Germline CDR1 and CDR2: MGHRA and YSYEKL. CDR3 residues: CASSLSGTLDSGNTIYF. As DNA, the CDR3 is TGCGCCAGCAGCCTATCCGGGACACTCGACTCTGGAAACACCATATATTTT.

V is TRBV10-3 and J is TRBJ1-5, with TRBD1 identical over 7 bases. Per germline, CDR1 ENHRY and CDR2 SYGVKD. V lost 8 bases to trimming and J lost 8 bases; unmatched junction nucleotides: 15. There are 15 residues in the CDR3. CDR3 protein: CAIGGGRGGEEPQHF. The CDR3 DNA reads TGTGCCATCGGTGGGGGTCGAGGGGGCGAAGAGCCCCAGCATTTT.

The chain couples TRBV2 to TRBJ1-2; 9 nucleotides line up with TRBD1. This CDR3 is 15 amino acids long. The trim removed 4 bases at V and 4 bases at J, leaving 7 bases unmatched. Germline V gene lookup returns CDR1 SNHLY and CDR2 FYNNEI. The CDR3 sequence is CASSAYLDRGYGYTF. The CDR3 nucleotides read TGTGCCAGCAGTGCATACTTGGACAGGGGCTATGGCTACACCTTC.

In DNA, the CDR3 is TGTGCCAGCAGTGACGGGACAGGGGACACAGATACGCAGTATTTT. Residues: CASSDGTGDTDTQYF. The genes are TRBV6-4 and TRBJ2-3, with 10 bases fitting TRBD1. The V segment lost 2 bases and the J segment 2 bases; nucleotides outside the gene matches: 1. Germline CDR1 and CDR2: MRHNA and SNTAGT. This CDR3 comprises 15 residues.

This clone occurred once. The chain recombines TRBV10-3 with TRBJ2-3, with a possible D match to TRBD2 (6 bases). CDR3 length: 16 residues. Germline assignment: CDR1 ENHRY and CDR2 SYGVKD. V dropped 4 bases and J dropped 6 bases, with 20 bases sitting between them. The CDR3 DNA is TGTGCCATCAGTGTAGCGGCCACCCTCTCAGGTGATACGCAGTATTTT. Its translation is CAISVAATLSGDTQYF.

The V call is TRBV5-1, the J call TRBJ2-2; TRBD1 matches at 11 bases. There are 16 residues in the CDR3. Trimming cost V 6 bases and J 6 bases; bases outside gene matches: 10. Germline CDR1 and CDR2: SGHRS and YFSETQ. This chain's CDR3 is CASIRRTGGAPGELFF. DNA of the CDR3: TGCGCCAGCATTCGTAGGACAGGGGGCGCCCCCGGGGAGCTGTTTTTT.

V and J are TRBV29-1 and TRBJ1-3; possible D gene TRBD1, 5 bases. Per germline, CDR1 SQVTM and CDR2 ANQGSEA. Trimming stripped 7 bases from V and 0 bases from J, with 16 bases between. The length of the CDR3 is 15 residues. This CDR3 reads CSAARGITSGNTIYF. The CDR3 DNA reads as TGCAGCGCCGCCCGGGGGATAACCTCTGGAAACACCATATATTTT.